The 18 T cell receptor beta chains reported below all come from one sample, sequenced in a study of cytomegalovirus exposure and HLA in healthy donors. The PCR ran on 60 Vbeta and 13 Jbeta primers. Data came from immunoSEQ multiplex PCR; TCRdb stores just in-frame clones and leaves some out. Of approximately 130,000 clones listed, 75% to 85% were seen once; the top ten hold 1.3% to 1.5%. Sequencing input: PBMCs. These receptors originate from a woman between 40 and 50 years old in good health and CMV-seronegative.

This clone was detected a few times. Here the CDR3 reads CASSYPGQGNYGYTF. DNA for the CDR3: TGTGCCAGCAGTTACCCGGGACAGGGAAACTATGGCTACACCTTC. The rearrangement joins TRBV6-5 to TRBJ1-2; 9 nucleotides line up with TRBD1. Germline values: CDR1 MNHEY, CDR2 SVGAGI. V shed 2 bases, J shed 2 bases, and the junction held 3 bases outside the gene matches. The CDR3 runs 15 residues.

The chain joins TRBV2 to TRBJ2-5; 9 bases are shared with TRBD2. Germline lookup yields CDR1 SNHLY and CDR2 FYNNEI. Trimming cost V 2 bases and J 5 bases; bases outside gene matches: 6. The CDR3 contains 15 residues. CDR3 nucleotides: TGTGCCAGCAGTGAAATGGCGGGGGGGCGGGAGACCCAGTACTTC. Residues: CASSEMAGGRETQYF.

This sequence joins TRBV12-5 and TRBJ2-1, with D tentatively TRBD2 (6 bases). This CDR3 spans 15 amino acids. The ends were cut back, 1 base at V and 0 bases at J, with 7 bases in the middle. CDR1 and CDR2 (germline): LGHNT, FRNRAP. The CDR3 DNA reads TGTGCTAGTGGTTTGGACGGGGGCTCCTACAATGAGCAGTTCTTC. This gives the protein CASGLDGGSYNEQFF.

A few counts support this clone. The chain recombines TRBV10-3 with TRBJ1-1; D might be TRBD1 (5 bases). Germline V gene lookup returns CDR1 ENHRY and CDR2 SYGVKD. The V gene lost 4 bases and the J gene lost 8 bases, with 8 bases spanning the gap. This CDR3 contains 11 residues. The CDR3: CAISAKGEAFF. The CDR3 DNA sequence: TGTGCCATCAGTGCCAAGGGGGAAGCTTTCTTT.

In this sample, this clone turned up a few times. This rearrangement joins TRBV25-1 to TRBJ1-2; D may be TRBD1 (5 bases). CDR3 length: 15 amino acids. V gave up 1 base and J gave up 5 bases, with 14 bases separating them. CDR1 is MGHDK and CDR2 is SYGVNS in the germline V gene. This CDR3 is CASSESRGREYGYTF. CDR3 DNA: TGTGCCAGCAGTGAATCAAGGGGTCGGGAGTATGGCTACACCTTC.

The chain links TRBV5-1 to TRBJ1-4; D possibly corresponds to TRBD1 (6 bases). V shed 9 bases and J shed 4 bases, with 16 bases lying between them. Germline lookup yields CDR1 SGHRS and CDR2 YFSETQ. The CDR3 extends over 14 amino acids. The CDR3 loop is CATSKGQDNEKLFF. The CDR3 DNA reads TGCGCCACCTCAAAGGGACAAGATAATGAAAAACTGTTTTTT.

The chain joins TRBV9 to TRBJ1-1, with no clear D. The CDR3 loop spans 15 amino acids. Trimming took off 3 bases at V and 2 bases at J, with 14 bases between the two ends. The germline CDR1 and CDR2 sequences are SGDLS and YYNGEE. The CDR3 nucleotides are TGTGCCAGCAGCGCTTTACTTAGAGAAAACACTGAAGCTTTCTTT. This translates into CASSALLRENTEAFF.

V is TRBV28 and J is TRBJ2-7, with a possible D match to TRBD1 (7 bases). Germline loops: CDR1 MDHEN, CDR2 SYDVKM. The CDR3 loop spans 12 amino acids. V shed 7 bases and J shed 4 bases, with 11 bases lying between them. The CDR3 region has the DNA TGTGCCAGCATGCAGGGGGGATACGAGCAGTACTTC. Translated, it gives CASMQGGYEQYF.

This clone came up once. This sequence joins TRBV4-3 and TRBJ1-1; D unclear. The CDR3 totals 16 residues. Germline V gives CDR1 LGHNA, CDR2 YSLEER. Trimming removed 3 bases at V and 4 bases at J, with 18 bases between. The CDR3 spells CASSQTLNGLGTEAFF. CDR3 nucleotides: TGCGCCAGCAGCCAGACCTTAAATGGGCTGGGCACTGAAGCTTTCTTT.

The chain has TRBV6-6 and TRBJ2-3; TRBD1 is a possible D gene (6 bases). CDR3 length: 15 residues. Germline assignment: CDR1 MNHNY and CDR2 SVGAGI (reference sequence). Deletions cut 6 bases from V and 5 bases from J, with 18 bases between. The CDR3 loop reads CASRSHRVLGDTQYF. The DNA for the CDR3 is TGTGCCAGCAGATCCCACAGGGTGCTAGGAGATACGCAGTATTTT.

This chain joins TRBV27 and TRBJ1-2; 11 bases are shared with TRBD1. This CDR3 spans 13 amino acids. V lost 5 bases and J lost 13; bases outside the gene matches: 9. The germline CDR1 and CDR2 sequences are MNHEY and SMNVEV (reference sequence). CDR3 in amino acids: CASSGGDRGKCTF. The CDR3 DNA sequence: TGTGCCAGCAGTGGGGGGGACAGGGGGAAATGCACCTTC.

The chain couples TRBV7-3 to TRBJ2-5; 8 bases map to TRBD2. Germline V lookup: CDR1 SGHTA, CDR2 FQGTGA. The CDR3 is made up of 15 amino acids. J lost 5 bases, V lost 6 bases, and 11 bases had no gene match. This CDR3 reads CASSSAGGGRETQYF. DNA for the CDR3: TGTGCCAGCAGTTCTGCGGGGGGCGGAAGGGAGACCCAGTACTTC. Drawing the rest from reference TRBV7-3 and TRBJ2-5, the complete variable domain is GAGVSQTPSNKVTEKGKYVELRCDPISGHTALYWYRQSLGQGPEFLIYFQGTGAADDSGLPNDRFFAVRPEGSVSTLKIQRTERGDSAVYLCASSSAGGGRETQYFGPGTRLLVL.

The chain employs TRBV12-5 and TRBJ2-1, with a weak D call TRBD2 (6 bases). V was clipped by 7 bases and J by 6 bases, with 16 bases between them. The CDR3 loop spans 14 amino acids. The germline CDR1 and CDR2 sequences are LGHNT and FRNRAP. DNA for the CDR3: TGTGCTAGTGAGGGGACTTCTTCAGGCAATGAGCAGTTCTTC. Translation: CASEGTSSGNEQFF.

V is TRBV7-9 and J is TRBJ1-5, with 8 bases matching TRBD1. The CDR3 totals 15 residues. V trimming: 5 bases; J trimming: 4 bases; junction bases outside the gene matches: 7. Germline values: CDR1 SEHNR, CDR2 FQNEAQ (reference sequence). In nucleotides, the CDR3 is TGTGCCAGCAGCACCGGACAGGGATGGAATCAGCCCCAGCATTTT. It is translated as CASSTGQGWNQPQHF. The variable domain in full, completed from reference TRBV7-9 and TRBJ1-5, reads DTGVSQNPRHKITKRGQNVTFRCDPISEHNRLYWYRQTLGQGPEFLTYFQNEAQLEKSRLLSDRFSAERPKGSFSTLEIQRTEQGDSAMYLCASSTGQGWNQPQHFGDGTRLSIL.

The chain joins TRBV6-6 to TRBJ1-1; the D is unclear. From germline, CDR1 is MNHNY and CDR2 SVGAGI (reference sequence). CDR3 size: 13 residues. V was shortened by 0 bases and J by 0 bases, with 2 bases between the two germline ends. CDR3 DNA sequence: TGTGCCAGCAGTTACTCCGTGAACACTGAAGCTTTCTTT. Protein sequence: CASSYSVNTEAFF.

This clone was observed a handful of times. This chain links TRBV27 with TRBJ2-1; TRBD2 matches at 11 bases. Germline V CDR1 and CDR2: MNHEY, SMNVEV (reference sequence). CDR3 size: 17 residues. J gave up 3 bases and V 0 bases, and 4 bases lay outside the gene matches. CDR3 coding DNA: TGTGCCAGCAGTTTATCGACTAGCGGGGCGAACTACAATGAGCAGTTCTTC. Amino acid sequence: CASSLSTSGANYNEQFF.

This chain links TRBV6-5 with TRBJ1-2; 7 nucleotides agree with TRBD1. The CDR3 runs 15 residues. Looked up from germline, CDR1 is MNHEY and CDR2 is SVGAGI. With 2 bases clipped from V and 3 bases from J, the junction kept 6 bases outside the gene matches. The CDR3 here is CASSYTWDRDYGYTF. CDR3 nucleotide sequence: TGTGCCAGCAGTTACACCTGGGACAGAGACTATGGCTACACCTTC.

The CDR3 loop reads CASSLANNSPLHF. The CDR3, as DNA: TGTGCCAGCAGTCTAGCCAATAATTCACCCCTCCACTTT. The gene calls are TRBV27 and TRBJ1-6; D remains ambiguous. The V end was cut by 5 bases, the J end by 5 bases, with 7 bases between. The germline CDR1 and CDR2 sequences are MNHEY and SMNVEV (reference sequence). This CDR3 region has 13 residues.